This T cell receptor (beta chain) appears in the sequencing data of a study of T cells in Graves' hyperthyroidism and ophthalmopathy. Many counts were recorded for this clonotype. Researchers amplified the TCR beta CDR3 regions from RNA transcripts. The HTBI set primed first-round TCR CDR3 RT-PCR. TCRdb passed the multiplex PCR reads through MiXCR, listing each CDR3 protein once. The table lists roughly 380,000 distinct CDR3 sequences, 15% to 20% of them singletons. J was trimmed by 1 base and V by 4 bases; bases with no gene match: 6. The CDR3 runs to 16 residues. Germline-derived CDR1 and CDR2 are MNHEY and SVGAGI.

The specimen sequenced was blood. The chain combines TRBV6-5 with TRBJ2-5, with 10 bases identical to TRBD2. The clonotype originates from a woman aged 40-49 years with Graves' ophthalmopathy. The CDR3 reads CASSFVAGGGQETQYF. The CDR3, as DNA: TGTGCCAGCAGTTTCGTAGCGGGAGGAGGCCAAGAGACCCAGTACTTC.